This T cell receptor (beta chain) was retrieved from a study of cytomegalovirus exposure and HLA in healthy donors. Study conclusions and caveats: Versus the roughly 700-donor mean, an Asian-associated ancestry cluster reportedly showed fewer N-insertions in a later analysis.

Concerning this clone: As yet, its antigen is unknown.

The V gene end was trimmed by 7 bases and the J gene end by 2 bases; junction bases not matched to a gene: 9. Germline-derived CDR1 and CDR2 are SGHTA and FQGNSA. This CDR3 has 16 amino acids. This PCR relied on a set of 60 Vbeta primers and 13 Jbeta primers. Method: immunoSEQ multiplex PCR; TCRdb's copy keeps in-frame clones and lacks some. The data show 250,000 or so clones, about 80% seen once. The sequenced sample was PBMCs. This receptor was obtained from a woman aged 55-69 years in good health and CMV-seropositive. The rearrangement uses TRBV7-2 and TRBJ2-3; 10 bases match TRBD1. The CDR3 DNA is TGTGCCAGCAACCGAGGACAGGGGGTTATCACAGATACGCAGTATTTT. Amino acids: CASNRGQGVITDTQYF.